This T cell receptor (beta chain) was found in a study of graft-versus-host responses after intestinal transplantation. Study as a whole: All recipients were transplanted with multivisceral, liver-intestinal, or isolated intestinal grafts. Anti-thymocyte globulin was used for induction in all recipients, who then took tacrolimus and steroids for roughly 3 years.

TCRdb's table, derived via immunoSEQ multiplex PCR, lists solely in-frame clones and lacks some. The data contain just under 100,000 clones, over 75% of them seen just once; the ten biggest clones take up around 15%. Comment on this clone: The antigen is unknown.

Findings of the study overall: There was an association between peak levels of circulating GvH clones and early post-transplant HvG declines. GvH clones detected in recipient marrow included some appearing first in ileum or blood.

Sample: PBMCs, taken approximately 470 days after intestinal transplant. This receptor was taken from a human patient who received an intestinal transplant, so some T cells may come from the graft donor.

CDR3 in DNA: TGTGCCAGTATCGGGAGGGATTCTGCAACTAATGAAAAACTGTTTTTT. Translation gives CASIGRDSATNEKLFF. V usage is TRBV19 and J usage is TRBJ1-4; D is uncertain. The CDR3 covers 16 residues. V gave up 7 bases and J gave up 0 bases, with 15 bases separating them. Germline values: CDR1 LNHDA, CDR2 SQIVND (reference sequence). Looking up the rest from reference TRBV19 and TRBJ1-4 gives the full variable domain: DGGITQSPKYLFRKEGQNVTLSCEQNLNHDAMYWYRQDPGQGLRLIYYSQIVNDFQKGDIAEGYSVSREKKESFPLTVTSAQKNPTAFYLCASIGRDSATNEKLFFGSGTQLSVL.